This T cell receptor (beta chain) appears in the sequencing data of a study of PD-1 blockade in classical Hodgkin lymphoma. Study findings and constraints: Complete responders entered with baseline diversity on par with newly diagnosed patients, the results showed. The study reported lower baseline TCR diversity in newly diagnosed patients than in healthy donors.

Each patient's relapse followed autologous stem cell transplantation, and brentuximab vedotin exposure varied. The assay was immunoSEQ multiplex PCR, and TCRdb's table has in-frame clones only and misses some. Of tens of thousands of clones in the sample, roughly 80% were seen once. In this sample, this clone turned up a few times. The antigen is undetermined. Trimming at V came to 5 bases and at J to 2 bases, leaving 7 bases not matched to a gene. The CDR3 runs 15 residues. CDR1 and CDR2 (germline): SGHNT, YYREEE (reference sequence). V usage is TRBV5-4 and J usage is TRBJ2-3; 8 bases match TRBD1. The sequence was obtained from a human donor with classical Hodgkin lymphoma. Sequences were derived from peripheral blood mononuclear cells (PBMCs), sampled at baseline. Here the CDR3 DNA reads TGTGCCAGCAGGGTTGGACAGGGCCCCACAGATACGCAGTATTTT. Encoded protein: CASRVGQGPTDTQYF.